The 28 T cell receptor beta chains below come from one sample, sequenced in a study of blood T cell repertoires in COVID-19. Clones were read by immunoSEQ multiplex PCR, and TCRdb kept only the in-frame ones, dropping some. The data contain 25,000 to 35,000 clones, approximately 90% of them singletons. The sequenced sample consisted of peripheral blood. The receptors originated from a human donor in a cohort sampled during active COVID-19.

This clone was detected only a few times. V usage is TRBV7-9 and J usage is TRBJ1-4, with D possibly TRBD1 on 5 matching bases. The CDR3 is made up of 14 amino acids. Germline lookup yields CDR1 SEHNR and CDR2 FQNEAQ (reference sequence). V was pared by 2 bases and J by 4 bases, with 8 bases between. CDR3 DNA: TGTGCCAGCAGCTTACAGGGCAATAATGAAAAACTGTTTTTT. It encodes CASSLQGNNEKLFF.

DNA of the CDR3: TGCAGTTCAAGGCCGGGACAGGGGATAGAGGGCGGGGAGCTGTTTTTT. Protein product: CSSRPGQGIEGGELFF. This chain joins TRBV29-1 and TRBJ2-2; 10 bases are shared with TRBD1. The CDR3 extends over 16 amino acids. Germline V gives CDR1 SQVTM, CDR2 ANQGSEA.

The chain is built from TRBV2 and TRBJ2-5; 10 bases match TRBD1. V was pared by 6 bases and J by 5 bases, with 9 bases of the junction left unmatched. This CDR3 region has 15 residues. The germline V gene encodes CDR1 SNHLY and CDR2 FYNNEI. CDR3 residues: CASSAGQGVVETQYF. Written as DNA, the CDR3 is TGTGCCAGCAGCGCTGGACAGGGGGTCGTGGAGACCCAGTACTTC.

V usage is TRBV5-5 and J usage is TRBJ2-3, with D possibly being TRBD1 (5 bases). The V gene lost 1 base and the J gene lost 0 bases, with 15 bases spanning the gap. The V gene's germline CDR1 is SGHKS and CDR2 YYEKEE (reference sequence). This CDR3 is 17 amino acids long. Here the CDR3 DNA reads TGTGCCAGCAGCTTGAGGGGTTCTTCCGCTAGCACAGATACGCAGTATTTT. Translating gives CASSLRGSSASTDTQYF.

A single count supports this clone. V gene TRBV28 combines with J gene TRBJ1-5; D is ambiguous. Per the germline V gene, CDR1 is MDHEN and CDR2 is SYDVKM. The CDR3 extends over 13 amino acids. V dropped 7 bases and J dropped 3 bases, with 10 bases sitting between them. The CDR3 here is CASNGYLNQPQHF. The CDR3 region has the DNA TGTGCCAGCAACGGTTATCTCAATCAGCCCCAGCATTTT.

With respect to this clone: At one end the junction does not follow the germline gene, possibly because of a read error. J is TRBJ2-5 and V is TRBV30, with 8 bases matching TRBD1. This CDR3 region has 12 residues. From germline, CDR1 is GTSNPN and CDR2 SVGIG (reference sequence). In nucleotides, the CDR3 is TGTGCCTGGAGTAGCACTGGACAGGGCCCGAACTTC. Protein: CAWSSTGQGPNF.

V usage is TRBV27 and J usage is TRBJ2-7, with 7 bases identical to TRBD1. There are 15 residues in the CDR3. The V segment lost 4 bases and the J segment 0 bases; nucleotides outside the gene matches: 6. Germline-derived CDR1 and CDR2 are MNHEY and SMNVEV (reference sequence). The CDR3 sequence: CASSSPGTASYEQYF. The CDR3 DNA reads TGTGCCAGCAGTTCACCCGGGACAGCCTCCTACGAGCAGTACTTC.

The chain uses TRBV28 and TRBJ2-7; a weak D match, TRBD2 (5 bases). The germline V and J ends were trimmed by 6 bases and 1 base, with 16 bases remaining between them. Germline V gene sequence: CDR1 MDHEN, CDR2 SYDVKM. The CDR3 totals 15 residues. The CDR3 bases are TGTGCCAGCAGGCTGAGTCTGGCGGGTTCCTACGAGCAGTACTTC. Protein sequence: CASRLSLAGSYEQYF.

This clone was detected a few times. The same CDR3 arises from other DNA sequences in this sample as well. The chain links TRBV18 to TRBJ1-5, with 9 bases fitting TRBD1. V lost 1 base and J lost 5; bases outside the gene matches: 3. This CDR3 region has 15 residues. The germline CDR1 and CDR2 sequences are KGHSH and LQKENI. DNA of the CDR3: TGTGCCAGCTCACCACGGACAGGGGCGGATCAGCCCCAGCATTTT. This codes for CASSPRTGADQPQHF.

V is TRBV28 and J is TRBJ1-6, with TRBD1 matching 7 bases. CDR3 length equals 15 residues. J was trimmed by 5 bases and V by 2 bases; bases with no gene match: 3. Germline V gene lookup returns CDR1 MDHEN and CDR2 SYDVKM. The CDR3 here is CASSLPQGDNSPLHF. The DNA of the CDR3 is TGTGCCAGCAGTTTACCCCAGGGGGATAATTCACCCCTCCACTTT.

DNA of the CDR3: TGTGCCACCAGTCCGAGAGGGGGTCAGCCCCAGCATTTT. This translates into CATSPRGGQPQHF. This sequence joins TRBV15 and TRBJ1-5; maybe TRBD1 (6 bases). The CDR3 runs to 13 residues. Trimming cost V 6 bases and J 6 bases, with 12 bases left between them. The germline V gene has CDR1 LNHNV and CDR2 YYDKDF (reference sequence).

The V and J genes are TRBV29-1 and TRBJ2-2, with no clear D. Trimming stripped 0 bases from V and 3 bases from J, with 11 bases between. The CDR3 sequence is 15 residues long. From germline, CDR1 is SQVTM and CDR2 ANQGSEA. The CDR3 protein is CSVEESTGYTGELFF. The CDR3 nucleotides read TGCAGCGTTGAAGAGTCCACCGGGTACACCGGGGAGCTGTTTTTT.

This clone has more than one count but fewer than ten. This chain joins TRBV4-2 and TRBJ1-2, with TRBD1 as a possible D gene (6 bases). The CDR3 is 15 amino acids. CDR1 is LGHNA and CDR2 is YNFKEQ in the germline V gene. V was cut by 4 bases and J by 2 bases, with 14 bases left in between. The CDR3 protein is CASSPRTGRNYGYTF. CDR3 DNA sequence: TGTGCCAGCAGCCCTCGAACAGGGCGAAACTATGGCTACACCTTC.

This chain uses TRBV6-6 with TRBJ2-1, with D hard to call. The V gene lost 0 bases and the J gene lost 0 bases, with 9 bases spanning the gap. The germline V gene encodes CDR1 MNHNY and CDR2 SVGAGI (reference sequence). The CDR3 totals 16 residues. CDR3 sequence reads: CASSYSGSSSYNEQFF. CDR3 DNA sequence: TGTGCCAGCAGTTACTCGGGCAGTAGCTCCTACAATGAGCAGTTCTTC.

This clone occurred once. The V and J genes are TRBV6-1 and TRBJ2-7, with 8 bases aligning to TRBD1. The CDR3 sequence is 15 residues long. The trim removed 1 base at V and 2 bases at J, leaving 4 bases unmatched. Germline V gene lookup returns CDR1 MNHNS and CDR2 SASEGT. CDR3 protein: CASSEGRGQTYEQYF. DNA of the CDR3: TGTGCCAGCAGTGAAGGCAGGGGGCAAACCTACGAGCAGTACTTC.

The rearrangement uses TRBV9 and TRBJ2-5, with 11 bases aligning to TRBD2. The CDR3 length is 14 residues. From germline, CDR1 is SGDLS and CDR2 YYNGEE. The V and J ends lost 3 bases and 4 bases, in that order; junction bases with no gene match: 2. CDR3 coding DNA: TGTGCCAGCAGCGCGACTAGCGGGGCAGAGACCCAGTACTTC. This encodes CASSATSGAETQYF.

This chain uses TRBV2 with TRBJ1-5; the D is unclear. CDR3 length: 14 residues. Trimming pared 7 bases from V and 0 bases from J, leaving 10 bases between. From germline, CDR1 is SNHLY and CDR2 FYNNEI. The CDR3 loop reads CASNRDLSNQPQHF. CDR3 DNA sequence: TGTGCCAGCAACAGAGACCTTAGCAATCAGCCCCAGCATTTT.

The J gene is TRBJ2-7, the V gene TRBV28; 9 bases match TRBD2. With V trimmed by 4 bases and J by 0 bases, 4 bases remained unmatched. Germline lookup yields CDR1 MDHEN and CDR2 SYDVKM. CDR3 size: 15 residues. Here the CDR3 reads CASSSAGGGSYEQYF. In nucleotides, the CDR3 is TGTGCCAGCAGTTCGGCGGGAGGGGGCTCCTACGAGCAGTACTTC.

V and J are TRBV7-2 and TRBJ2-2; TRBD2 is a possible D gene (6 bases). V was trimmed by 4 bases and J by 2 bases, leaving 11 bases between them. This CDR3 contains 15 residues. Germline CDR1 reads SGHTA; CDR2 reads FQGNSA. CDR3 sequence: CASSSNSGNTGELFF. The CDR3 nucleotides are TGTGCCAGCAGCTCAAATAGCGGAAACACCGGGGAGCTGTTTTTT.

The chain combines TRBV5-1 with TRBJ2-1; 11 nucleotides align to TRBD1. Trimming took 3 bases from V and 8 from J; bases not matched to a gene: 10. The CDR3 length is 16 residues. Germline V CDR1 and CDR2: SGHRS, YFSETQ. CDR3 residues: CASSWIGQGASDEQFF. The CDR3 region has the DNA TGCGCCAGCAGCTGGATTGGACAGGGGGCTTCGGATGAGCAGTTCTTC.

The rearrangement uses TRBV30 and TRBJ2-3, with 9 bases matching TRBD1. V dropped 1 base and J dropped 2; count of bases not matched to a gene: 4. CDR3 length equals 15 residues. Germline V CDR1 and CDR2: GTSNPN, SVGIG (reference sequence). CDR3 DNA: TGTGCCTGGAGTGCCGGGACAGGGTTCACAGATACGCAGTATTTT. This codes for CAWSAGTGFTDTQYF.

J is TRBJ2-1 and V is TRBV19; 8 bases align to TRBD2. This CDR3 is 14 amino acids long. After removal of 1 base from V and 9 bases from J, the junction contained 5 bases not matched to a gene. Germline loops: CDR1 LNHDA, CDR2 SQIVND (reference sequence). The CDR3 DNA is TGTGCCAGTAGTATAGGAGCGGGAGAGGGTGAGCAGTTCTTC. It yields the protein CASSIGAGEGEQFF.

Only a few counts were recorded for this clone. The chain carries TRBV6-1 and TRBJ1-3; TRBD1 is a possible D gene (6 bases). The CDR3 extends over 14 amino acids. The V end lost 1 base, the J end lost 8 bases, and 12 bases lay between the germline ends. Germline V gene lookup returns CDR1 MNHNS and CDR2 SASEGT. The CDR3 DNA reads as TGTGCCAGCAGTGAAGACAGGGTGGTGGACACCATATATTTT. Encoded protein: CASSEDRVVDTIYF.

The chain carries TRBV30 and TRBJ1-1; the D is unclear. The CDR3 length is 12 residues. The ends were cut back, 0 bases at V and 4 bases at J, with 6 bases in the middle. Germline assignment: CDR1 GTSNPN and CDR2 SVGIG (reference sequence). CDR3: CAWSVSSTEAFF. The CDR3, as DNA: TGTGCCTGGAGTGTATCGAGCACTGAAGCTTTCTTT.

The genes are TRBV4-1 and TRBJ1-5; weak D call: TRBD1 (5 bases). The CDR3 has 15 residues. The germline V gene has CDR1 MGHRA and CDR2 YSYEKL. Trimming left V 0 bases short and J 6 bases short, with 12 bases between. CDR3 coding DNA: TGCGCCAGCAGCCAAGACCGGAGGGACGGTCAGCCCCAGCATTTT. This translates into CASSQDRRDGQPQHF.

The chain has TRBV2 and TRBJ2-7; D might be TRBD1 (6 bases). V lost 8 bases and J lost 0, with 11 bases in between. CDR3 size: 13 residues. Germline V gene sequence: CDR1 SNHLY, CDR2 FYNNEI. The DNA of the CDR3 is TGTGCCAGCCGGGACATCGGCTCCTACGAGCAGTACTTC. This sequence encodes CASRDIGSYEQYF.

This chain joins TRBV4-1 and TRBJ2-4, with D tentatively TRBD1 (7 bases). In germline, CDR1 is MGHRA, CDR2 YSYEKL. The CDR3 has 15 residues. Trimming took off 1 base at V and 5 bases at J, with 12 bases between the two ends. CDR3 in amino acids: CASSQVPRGENIQYF. CDR3 bases: TGCGCCAGCAGCCAAGTACCCAGGGGGGAAAACATTCAGTACTTC.

V usage is TRBV30 and J usage is TRBJ2-1; 8 bases fit TRBD2. CDR1 GTSNPN and CDR2 SVGIG come from the germline V gene (reference sequence). CDR3 size: 14 residues. Losses at the gene ends were 8 bases for V and 1 base for J; bases not matched to a gene: 7. The CDR3 loop reads CALESGSSYNEQFF. DNA of the CDR3: TGTGCCCTGGAGAGCGGGAGTTCCTACAATGAGCAGTTCTTC.